This entry lists 19 T cell receptor beta chains sequenced from one sample in a study of tumor-infiltrating lymphocytes in primary liver carcinoma. The roughly 20-34 mg bulk tissue piece was not sorted before simultaneous RNA and DNA extraction. From 500 ng total RNA, TCR beta cDNA was generated with a primer in the constant region. Three-round nested multiplex PCR performed with slightly modified ARM-PCR produced the TCR beta libraries. Researchers ran the first two PCR rounds for ten to eleven cycles each with TRBV1-TRBV30 forward primers and a C-beta reverse primer. Using its own MiXCR run on the multiplex PCR reads, TCRdb lists one record per CDR3 protein. The sample gives roughly 49,000 distinct CDR3 sequences, 71% of which show up once; over 25% is in the top ten. Material for sequencing was liver tumor tissue from sampling region 5. Described subset: tumor region T5, tumor centre. These receptors were obtained from a man in his forties or fifties with primary liver carcinoma and hepatitis B virus infection.

On this clonotype itself: The junction differs from germline at one of its ends, possibly a read error. CDR3 sequence reads: CANSHRGAGEGPYNEQFF. CDR3 in DNA: TGTGCCAACAGTCATAGGGGAGCGGGAGAAGGCCCCTACAATGAGCAATTCTTC. The chain carries TRBV12-3 or TRBV12-4 and TRBJ2-1; 8 bases line up with TRBD2. The CDR3 runs 18 residues.

To note about this clonotype: A much larger clone differs by one base, so this may be a read error. This sequence joins TRBV13 and TRBJ1-5, with 10 bases matching TRBD1. CDR1 and CDR2 (germline): PRHDT, FYEKMQ (reference sequence). This CDR3 comprises 16 residues. CDR3 in DNA: TGTGCCAGCAGCTTAAGAGGACAGGGGGGCGAAAGGCCCCGGCATTTT. It yields the protein CASSLRGQGGERPRHF.

To note about this clonotype: This sequence may be a read error, since a much larger clone differs from it by one base. The chain has TRBV7-9 and TRBJ2-2, with D possibly called TRBD1 or TRBD2 (6 bases each). Germline values: CDR1 SEHNR, CDR2 FQNEAQ (reference sequence). CDR3 length: 17 residues. The CDR3 sequence: CASSLVGGEEYTGELLF. The CDR3 DNA reads as TGTGCCAGCAGCTTAGTCGGGGGCGAGGAGTACACCGGGGAGCTGCTTTTT.

Regarding this clonotype: This sequence may be a read error, since a much larger clone differs from it by one base. The chain couples TRBV18 to TRBJ1-1; no definite D call. The CDR3 is 13 residues long. CDR1 and CDR2 (germline): KGHSH, LQKENI. CDR3: CATSPIENTEAFF. The CDR3 DNA sequence: TGTGCCACCTCACCGATCGAGAACACTGAAGCTTTCTTT.

This clonotype turned up a few times. The rearrangement uses TRBV19 and TRBJ2-7, with D perhaps TRBD2 (5 bases). The ends were cut back, 5 bases at V and 2 bases at J, with 10 bases in the middle. Germline V gene sequence: CDR1 LNHDA, CDR2 SQIVND (reference sequence). CDR3 length: 13 amino acids. CDR3 residues: CASSVTRAYEQYF. The CDR3 DNA reads TGTGCCAGTAGTGTGACGCGGGCCTACGAGCAGTACTTC.

This clonotype has just one count. This chain joins TRBV14 and TRBJ1-6; D may be TRBD1 (5 bases). Germline V gives CDR1 SGHDN, CDR2 FVKESK. CDR3 length: 14 residues. The CDR3 bases are TGTGCTTGCAGCCAGTGGGGGGGTAATTCACCCCTCCACTTT. Its translation is CACSQWGGNSPLHF.

On this clonotype: No conserved phenylalanine or tryptophan is present at the end of the CDR3, so a read error is the likely explanation. The limits of the CDR3 on the DNA are not certain, so only TCRdb's listed CDR3 is given. The chain links TRBV28 to TRBJ2-1. With termini counted, the CDR3 has 11 amino acids. CDR1 and CDR2 from the germline V gene are MDHEN and SYDVKM. The CDR3 protein is CASSKMNELFS.

Remarks on this clonotype: This likely comes from a read error, as the CDR3 has no conserved phenylalanine or tryptophan at its end. The chain uses TRBV10-3 and TRBJ2-7, with TRBD1 matching over 12 bases. CDR1 and CDR2 from the germline V gene are ENHRY and SYGVKD. J gave up 5 bases and V 3 bases, and 8 bases lay outside the gene matches. This CDR3 has 16 residues. The CDR3 DNA reads TGTGCCATCAGTGATACCGGGACAGGGGGCAAAAACGAGCAGTACCTC. This gives the protein CAISDTGTGGKNEQYL.

Concerning this clonotype itself: Without the conserved terminal phenylalanine or tryptophan, this CDR3 likely stems from a read error. Here the CDR3 DNA reads TGTGCCAGCAGTCCCCCGACTAGCGGCAGCACAGGTACGCAGTATTCT. The encoded protein is CASSPPTSGSTGTQYS. The genes are TRBV11-2 and TRBJ2-3; 9 bases map to TRBD2. Germline V CDR1 and CDR2: SGHAT, FQNNGV. The CDR3 has 16 residues.

The table lists this clonotype with many counts. A much larger clone differs from this one at a single base, so this may be a read error. This chain joins TRBV13 and TRBJ2-1; D might be TRBD1 (6 bases). Germline loops: CDR1 PRHDT, CDR2 FYEKMQ (reference sequence). This CDR3 contains 11 residues. In DNA form, the CDR3 reads TGTGCCAGCAGCTTAGGACAGAGGGGGACCTTC. It codes for CASSLGQRGTF.

This chain joins TRBV4-2 and TRBJ2-1; TRBD2 might be the D (8 bases). V shed 4 bases and J shed 13 bases, with 32 bases lying between them. CDR3 length: 18 residues. Germline CDR1 reads LGHNA; CDR2 reads YNFKEQ. CDR3 DNA: TGTGCCAGCAGCCGAGTGGACAGGTACACTGGCCTAGCGGGCCGTCAGTTCTTC. Protein: CASSRVDRYTGLAGRQFF.

The J gene is TRBJ2-7, the V gene TRBV29-1; D perhaps matches TRBD2 (5 bases). This CDR3 region has 11 residues. CDR1 and CDR2 from the germline V gene are SQVTM and ANQGSEA. CDR3 bases: TGCAGTGTTTCCGGGATCTACGAGCAGTACTTC. Amino acid sequence: CSVSGIYEQYF.

Remarks on this clonotype: Without the conserved terminal phenylalanine or tryptophan, this CDR3 likely stems from a read error. This chain joins TRBV6-5 and TRBJ1-5; 10 bases fit TRBD1. This CDR3 contains 14 residues. Germline assignment: CDR1 MNHEY and CDR2 SVGAGI. CDR3: CASSTGTGDQPQHL. In nucleotides, the CDR3 is TGTGCCAGCAGTACTGGGACAGGGGATCAACCCCAGCATCTT.

As for this clonotype: Germline is not matched at one junction end, which may reflect a read error. The chain joins TRBV6-2 or TRBV6-3 to TRBJ2-1, with D unresolved. The germline CDR1 and CDR2 sequences are MNHEY and SVGEGT. The CDR3 runs 15 residues. CDR3 bases: TGTGTCAGCAGTTACGGCGCCAGCACCTACAATGAACAGTTCTTC. This gives the protein CVSSYGASTYNEQFF.

This clonotype has just a few counts. At one boundary the junction diverges from the germline segment, which might be a read error. The J gene is TRBJ1-6, the V gene TRBV2; D gene unclear. The CDR3 is 13 residues long. Germline loops: CDR1 SNHLY, CDR2 FYNNEI. CDR3 bases: TGTGCCGGCGAGGAAACCCCCAATTCACCTCTCCACTTT. It specifies CAGEETPNSPLHF.

On this clonotype itself: At one boundary the junction diverges from the germline segment, which might be a read error. The chain combines TRBV6-5 with TRBJ2-2, with 10 bases that match TRBD2. The CDR3 runs to 16 residues. CDR1 is MNHEY and CDR2 is SVGAGI in the germline V gene. The CDR3 sequence: CVSSSLSGRATGELFF. DNA of the CDR3: TGCGTCAGCAGTTCCTTGAGCGGGAGGGCTACCGGGGAGCTGTTTTTT.

On this clonotype itself: Possible read error: a much larger clone is one base away. The chain recombines TRBV6-1 with TRBJ2-5, with 7 positions matching TRBD1. The CDR3 loop spans 11 amino acids. Looked up from germline, CDR1 is MNHNS and CDR2 is SASEGT. The CDR3 reads CAGGQQEIQYF. CDR3 DNA sequence: TGTGCCGGGGGACAGCAAGAGATCCAGTACTTC.

In its sample, this clonotype was seen once. At one end, the junction sequence differs from germline, possibly due to a read error. The chain carries TRBV11-2 and TRBJ2-1; no clear D. The CDR3 sequence is 14 residues long. Germline V gene sequence: CDR1 SGHAT, CDR2 FQNNGV. The CDR3 DNA sequence: TGTGCCAGCAGCAGGACGGGCAGTTACAATGAGGAGTTCTTC. Amino acid sequence: CASSRTGSYNEEFF.

As to this clonotype: At one boundary the junction diverges from the germline segment, which might be a read error. The chain is built from TRBV11-2 and TRBJ2-2; 9 bases agree with TRBD2. From germline, CDR1 is SGHAT and CDR2 FQNNGV. This CDR3 spans 16 amino acids. CDR3 sequence reads: CASSLVALAGTEELLF. In DNA, the CDR3 is TGTGCCAGCAGCTTAGTGGCGCTAGCGGGAACAGAGGAGCTGCTTTTT.